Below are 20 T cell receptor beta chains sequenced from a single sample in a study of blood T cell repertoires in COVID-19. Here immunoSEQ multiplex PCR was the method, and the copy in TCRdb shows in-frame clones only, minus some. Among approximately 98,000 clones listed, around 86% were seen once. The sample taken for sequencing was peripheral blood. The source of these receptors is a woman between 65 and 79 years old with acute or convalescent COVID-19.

The CDR3 DNA is TGTGCCAGCAGTTACTTTGCAGTCTCCTACGAGCAGTACTTC. It yields the protein CASSYFAVSYEQYF. V is TRBV6-2 or TRBV6-3 and J is TRBJ2-7; D unresolved. Deletions cut 1 base from V and 0 bases from J, with 7 bases between. The CDR3 covers 14 residues. Germline V gene lookup returns CDR1 MNHEY and CDR2 SVGEGT.

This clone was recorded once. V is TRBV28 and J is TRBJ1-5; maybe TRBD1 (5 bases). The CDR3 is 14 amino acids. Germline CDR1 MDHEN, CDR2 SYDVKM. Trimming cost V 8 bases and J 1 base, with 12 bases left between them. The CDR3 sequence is CASEKGQSNQPQHF. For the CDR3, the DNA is TGTGCCAGCGAGAAGGGGCAGAGCAATCAGCCCCAGCATTTT.

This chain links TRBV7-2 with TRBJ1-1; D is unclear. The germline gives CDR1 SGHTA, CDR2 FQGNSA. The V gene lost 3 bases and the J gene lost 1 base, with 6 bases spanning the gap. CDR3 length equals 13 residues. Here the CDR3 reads CASSFARNTEAFF. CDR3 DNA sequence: TGTGCCAGCAGCTTCGCGAGGAACACTGAAGCTTTCTTT.

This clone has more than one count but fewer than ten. CDR3 nucleotides: TGTGCCAGCTCACCTACCCGAACCGGGGGATCGACCGGGGAGCTGTTTTTT. Its translation: CASSPTRTGGSTGELFF. The chain couples TRBV18 to TRBJ2-2, with a tentative D call TRBD2 (6 bases). V lost 3 bases to trimming and J lost 5 bases, with 19 bases between them. Germline V CDR1 and CDR2: KGHSH, LQKENI. This CDR3 is built from 17 residues.

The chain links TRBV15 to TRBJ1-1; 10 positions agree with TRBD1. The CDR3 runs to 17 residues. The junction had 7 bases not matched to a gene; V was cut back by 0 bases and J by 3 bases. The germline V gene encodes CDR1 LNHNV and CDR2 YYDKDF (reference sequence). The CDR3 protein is CATSRDGTGDVDTEAFF. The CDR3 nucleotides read TGTGCCACCAGCAGAGACGGGACAGGGGATGTGGACACTGAAGCTTTCTTT.

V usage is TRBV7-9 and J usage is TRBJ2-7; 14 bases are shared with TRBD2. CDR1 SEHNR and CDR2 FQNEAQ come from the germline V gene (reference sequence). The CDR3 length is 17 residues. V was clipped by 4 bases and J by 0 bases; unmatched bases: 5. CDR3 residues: CASSSGLAGEISYEQYF. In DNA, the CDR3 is TGTGCCAGCAGCTCGGGACTAGCGGGAGAGATCTCCTACGAGCAGTACTTC.

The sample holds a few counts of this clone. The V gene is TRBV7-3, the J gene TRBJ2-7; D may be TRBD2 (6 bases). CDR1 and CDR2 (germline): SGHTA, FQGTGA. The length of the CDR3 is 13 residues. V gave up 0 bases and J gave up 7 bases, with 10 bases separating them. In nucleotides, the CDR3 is TGTGCCAGCAGCTTAACAGGGGCGGGGGAGCAGTACTTC. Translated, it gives CASSLTGAGEQYF.

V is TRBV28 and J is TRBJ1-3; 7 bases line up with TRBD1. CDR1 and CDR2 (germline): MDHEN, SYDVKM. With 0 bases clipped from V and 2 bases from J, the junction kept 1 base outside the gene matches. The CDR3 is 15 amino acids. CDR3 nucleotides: TGTGCCAGCAGTTTATGGACAGGGCCTGGAAACACCATATATTTT. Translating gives CASSLWTGPGNTIYF.

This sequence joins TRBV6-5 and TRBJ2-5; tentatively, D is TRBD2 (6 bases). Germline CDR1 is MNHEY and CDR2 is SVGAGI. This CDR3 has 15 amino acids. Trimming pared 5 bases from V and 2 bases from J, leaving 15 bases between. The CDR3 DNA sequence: TGTGCCAGCAGTCCCGAGCTGACTAGGCAAGAGACCCAGTACTTC. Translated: CASSPELTRQETQYF.

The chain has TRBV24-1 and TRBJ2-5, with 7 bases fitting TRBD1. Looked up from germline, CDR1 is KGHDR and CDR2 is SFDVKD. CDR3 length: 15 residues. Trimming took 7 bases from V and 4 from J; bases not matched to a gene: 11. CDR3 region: CATSLRGTVGETQYF. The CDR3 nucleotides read TGTGCCACCAGCCTCAGGGGGACGGTAGGAGAGACCCAGTACTTC.

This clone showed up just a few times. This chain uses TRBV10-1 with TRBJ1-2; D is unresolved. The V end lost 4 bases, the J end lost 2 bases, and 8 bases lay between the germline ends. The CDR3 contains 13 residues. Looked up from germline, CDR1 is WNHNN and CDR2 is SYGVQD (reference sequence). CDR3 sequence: CASSANGNYGYTF. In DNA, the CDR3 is TGCGCCAGCAGTGCGAATGGCAACTATGGCTACACCTTC.

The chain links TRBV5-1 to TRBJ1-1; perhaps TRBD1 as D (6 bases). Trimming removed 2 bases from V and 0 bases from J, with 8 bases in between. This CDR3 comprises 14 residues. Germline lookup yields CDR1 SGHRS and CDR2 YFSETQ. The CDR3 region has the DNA TGCGCCAGCAGCTTAACAGGGATGAACACTGAAGCTTTCTTT. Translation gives CASSLTGMNTEAFF.

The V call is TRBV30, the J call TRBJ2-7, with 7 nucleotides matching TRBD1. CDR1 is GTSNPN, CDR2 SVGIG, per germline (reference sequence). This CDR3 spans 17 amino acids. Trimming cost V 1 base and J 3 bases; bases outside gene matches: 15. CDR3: CAWSDRTGPNPLYEQYF. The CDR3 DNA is TGTGCCTGGAGTGATAGGACAGGACCGAACCCCCTCTACGAGCAGTACTTC. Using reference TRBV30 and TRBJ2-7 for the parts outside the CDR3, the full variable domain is SQTIHQWPATLVQPVGSPLSLECTVEGTSNPNLYWYRQAAGRGLQLLFYSVGIGQISSEVPQNLSASRPQDRQFILSSKKLLLSDSGFYLCAWSDRTGPNPLYEQYFGPGTRLTVT.

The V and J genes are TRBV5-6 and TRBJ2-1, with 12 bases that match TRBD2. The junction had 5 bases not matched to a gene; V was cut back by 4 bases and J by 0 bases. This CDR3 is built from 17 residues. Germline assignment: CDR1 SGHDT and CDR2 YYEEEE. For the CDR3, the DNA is TGTGCCAGCAGCATACTAGCGGGGGGCGGCTCCTACAATGAGCAGTTCTTC. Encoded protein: CASSILAGGGSYNEQFF.

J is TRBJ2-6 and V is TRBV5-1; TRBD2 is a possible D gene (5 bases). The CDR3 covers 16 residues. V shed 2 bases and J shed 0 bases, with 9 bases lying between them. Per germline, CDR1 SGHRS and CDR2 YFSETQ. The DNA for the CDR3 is TGCGCCAGCAGCTTCCCAGCGGCCTCTGGGGCCAACGTCCTGACTTTC. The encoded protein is CASSFPAASGANVLTF. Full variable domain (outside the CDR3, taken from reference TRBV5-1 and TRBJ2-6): KAGVTQTPRYLIKTRGQQVTLSCSPISGHRSVSWYQQTPGQGLQFLFEYFSETQRNKGNFPGRFSGRQFSNSRSEMNVSTLELGDSALYLCASSFPAASGANVLTFGAGSRLTVL.

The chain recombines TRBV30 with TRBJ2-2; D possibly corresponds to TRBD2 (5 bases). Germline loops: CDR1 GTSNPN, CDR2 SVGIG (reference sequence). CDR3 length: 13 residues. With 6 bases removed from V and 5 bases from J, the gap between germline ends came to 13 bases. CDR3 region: CACSTRRTGELFF. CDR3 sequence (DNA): TGTGCCTGCTCCACTAGAAGGACCGGGGAGCTGTTTTTT. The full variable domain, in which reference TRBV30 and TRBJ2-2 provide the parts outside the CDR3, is SQTIHQWPATLVQPVGSPLSLECTVEGTSNPNLYWYRQAAGRGLQLLFYSVGIGQISSEVPQNLSASRPQDRQFILSSKKLLLSDSGFYLCACSTRRTGELFFGEGSRLTVL.

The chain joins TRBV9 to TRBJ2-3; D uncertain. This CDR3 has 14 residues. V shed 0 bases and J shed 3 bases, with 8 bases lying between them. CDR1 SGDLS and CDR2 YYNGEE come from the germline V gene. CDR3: CASSVGSRTDTQYF. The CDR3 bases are TGTGCCAGCAGCGTAGGATCTCGGACAGATACGCAGTATTTT.

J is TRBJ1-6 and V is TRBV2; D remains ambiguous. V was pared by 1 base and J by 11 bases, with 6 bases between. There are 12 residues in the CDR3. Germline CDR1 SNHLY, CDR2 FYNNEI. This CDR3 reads CASSEVWPPLHF. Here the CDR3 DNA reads TGTGCCAGCAGTGAAGTTTGGCCACCCCTCCACTTT.

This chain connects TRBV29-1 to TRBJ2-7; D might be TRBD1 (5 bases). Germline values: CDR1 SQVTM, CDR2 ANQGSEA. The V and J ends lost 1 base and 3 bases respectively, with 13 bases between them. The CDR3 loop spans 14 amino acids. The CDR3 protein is CSVEVGQGNYEQYF. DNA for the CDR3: TGCAGCGTTGAAGTAGGACAAGGCAACTACGAGCAGTACTTC.

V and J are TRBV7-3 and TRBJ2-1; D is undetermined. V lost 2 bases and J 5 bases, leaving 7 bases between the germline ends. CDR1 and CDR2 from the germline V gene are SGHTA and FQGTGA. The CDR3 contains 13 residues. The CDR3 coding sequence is TGTGCCAGCAGCTTAGGCCCGAACAATGAGCAGTTCTTC. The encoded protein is CASSLGPNNEQFF.